This T cell receptor (beta chain) was captured in a study of T cell repertoires in cytomegalovirus infection (dated by TCRdb to about 2019). Describing the broader study: Donor HLA type was relevant to the analysis, because carriage of CMV infection together with the matching HLA type was indicated by public TCR beta signatures.

This clonotype was counted only a few times. It has no known antigen specificity. The record has no base qualities; no much larger clone is one base away. Trimming accounts for 5 bases at V and 9 bases at J, while the number of junction bases matched to no gene is 10. Taken from the germline V gene (reference sequence), the CDR1 and CDR2 loops are MNHNY and SVGAGI. Counted from cysteine to phenylalanine, this CDR3 has 14 amino acids. Of the read, only the CDR3 DNA is kept; its 42 bases are in frame from base 1. The study at large found these results: The ex vivo response was dominated by HLA-C-restricted CMV-specific TCR beta clonotypes, and the single most frequent clonotype in two of eight donors was supplied by these HLA-C-restricted clonotypes. In both this cohort and an independent cohort of approximately 350 donors, the cumulative frequency of public TCR beta family members distinguished carriers of CMV infection plus the relevant HLA type.

The run used an Illumina HiSeq 1500. TCRdb handled the public reads itself, with Q25 trimming in fastp and clone calling in MiXCR, and kept productive beta chains. For every CDR3 protein sequence, its rows merge into one entry that carries the most common genes and DNA. In this sample the table shows 680,000 or so distinct CDR3 sequences, 35% to 45% of which occur a single time. The top ten hold under 3% of the sample. The clonotype was recovered from a human donor in good health (CMV status not recorded). Some clones in this sample may be carry-over from other donors' samples. The sequence links TRBV6-6 to TRBJ2-1; TRBD2 matches 7 bases in the middle. Sequencing used PBMCs. The CDR3 corresponds to CASSASGPGGEQFF. In nucleotide form, the sequence is TGTGCCAGCAGTGCTAGCGGACCGGGGGGTGAGCAGTTCTTC.